Following are 31 T cell receptor beta chains from one sample sequenced in a study of cytomegalovirus exposure and HLA in healthy donors. In the PCR, 60 Vbeta and 13 Jbeta primers were used. The assay was immunoSEQ multiplex PCR, and TCRdb's table has in-frame clones only and misses some. The record lists just over 80,000 clones, of which the ten most abundant hold 0.95% to 1.3%. The sequenced sample was PBMCs. The source of these receptors is a woman in her thirties in good health and CMV-seronegative.

The chain carries TRBV6-6 and TRBJ1-5; D not certain. Germline CDR1 reads MNHNY; CDR2 reads SVGAGI (reference sequence). Trimming pared 0 bases from V and 3 bases from J, leaving 9 bases between. The CDR3 totals 15 residues. The CDR3 nucleotides read TGTGCCAGCAGTTACTCGAGGCGGATCAATCAGCCCCAGCATTTT. It encodes CASSYSRRINQPQHF.

The chain is built from TRBV19 and TRBJ2-5, with a weak D call TRBD2 (7 bases). V was cut by 3 bases and J by 5 bases, with 13 bases left in between. Germline values: CDR1 LNHDA, CDR2 SQIVND (reference sequence). This CDR3 is 14 amino acids long. CDR3 DNA: TGTGCCAGTAGTATGGCGGGGGCTTGGGAGACCCAGTACTTC. It specifies CASSMAGAWETQYF.

The chain has TRBV7-8 and TRBJ2-7; 8 bases line up with TRBD2. V was clipped by 5 bases and J by 4 bases; unmatched bases: 10. This CDR3 is built from 15 residues. Germline V gene sequence: CDR1 SGHVS, CDR2 FQNEAQ. As DNA, the CDR3 is TGTGCCAGCAGCCCAAGAGCGGGAGTCGAATACGAGCAGTACTTC. Its translation: CASSPRAGVEYEQYF.

This rearrangement joins TRBV5-1 to TRBJ2-5; 7 positions agree with TRBD2. The J segment lost 2 bases and the V segment lost 1 base, leaving 11 bases of the junction unmatched. This CDR3 comprises 17 residues. Germline values: CDR1 SGHRS, CDR2 YFSETQ. CDR3 DNA sequence: TGCGCCAGCAGCTTGCTCGTCGGTCTAGCGGCTCAAGAGACCCAGTACTTC. It yields the protein CASSLLVGLAAQETQYF.

This chain uses TRBV30 with TRBJ2-2; 7 bases line up with TRBD2. The CDR3 is 15 residues long. With V trimmed by 4 bases and J by 4 bases, 9 bases remained unmatched. The germline V gene encodes CDR1 GTSNPN and CDR2 SVGIG (reference sequence). CDR3 nucleotide sequence: TGTGCCTGGACGTGGGGGGGAAGTCGCACCGGGGAGCTGTTTTTT. As protein: CAWTWGGSRTGELFF.

The V gene is TRBV10-3, the J gene TRBJ2-7; 10 nucleotides line up with TRBD2. Per the germline V gene, CDR1 is ENHRY and CDR2 is SYGVKD. CDR3 length: 14 amino acids. Trimming took 6 bases from V and 7 from J; bases not matched to a gene: 9. The chain's CDR3 is CAISESGGAKEQYF. The CDR3 nucleotides are TGTGCCATCAGCGAAAGCGGGGGGGCAAAGGAGCAGTACTTC.

Of note for this clone: The germline gene is not matched at one end of the junction; a read error may be the cause. The rearrangement joins TRBV10-3 to TRBJ1-6, with 10 positions matching TRBD1. The CDR3 covers 16 residues. The germline gives CDR1 ENHRY, CDR2 SYGVKD. CDR3 nucleotides: TGTGCCAGCAGTATGGACAGGGGGGATAATAATTCACCCCTCCACTTT. Its translation is CASSMDRGDNNSPLHF.

The V gene is TRBV19, the J gene TRBJ1-5; 10 bases map to TRBD1. Germline CDR1 and CDR2: LNHDA and SQIVND (reference sequence). Trimming at V came to 5 bases and at J to 4 bases, leaving 5 bases not matched to a gene. The CDR3 is made up of 15 amino acids. The chain's CDR3 is CASSSWDRGNQPQHF. For the CDR3, the DNA is TGTGCCAGTAGTTCTTGGGACAGGGGAAATCAGCCCCAGCATTTT.

The chain links TRBV5-1 to TRBJ2-1; 10 bases line up with TRBD2. The CDR3 totals 15 residues. Trimming removed 0 bases from V and 7 bases from J; junction bases left unmatched: 4. Germline V CDR1 and CDR2: SGHRS, YFSETQ. The CDR3: CASSLASGSTNEQFF. For the CDR3, the DNA is TGCGCCAGCAGCTTGGCTAGCGGGAGTACAAATGAGCAGTTCTTC.

The gene calls are TRBV29-1 and TRBJ1-5, with D uncertain. In germline, CDR1 is SQVTM, CDR2 ANQGSEA. Between the trimmed V and J ends, which lost 2 bases and 0 bases, there was a span of 8 bases. The CDR3 contains 14 residues. The CDR3 DNA sequence: TGCAGCGTTGAACTATCATATAGCAATCAGCCCCAGCATTTT. Its protein is CSVELSYSNQPQHF.

The V and J genes are TRBV6-5 and TRBJ2-7; D gene unclear. Per the germline V gene, CDR1 is MNHEY and CDR2 is SVGAGI. Trimming left V 7 bases short and J 0 bases short, with 10 bases between. The CDR3 contains 13 residues. CDR3 sequence reads: CASNPPSSYEQYF. The DNA for the CDR3 is TGTGCCAGCAACCCCCCCAGCTCCTACGAGCAGTACTTC.

This sequence joins TRBV29-1 and TRBJ2-7; D is unresolved. The germline V and J ends were trimmed by 6 bases and 2 bases, with 11 bases remaining between them. Germline CDR1 reads SQVTM; CDR2 reads ANQGSEA. The CDR3 extends over 12 amino acids. The CDR3 nucleotides are TGCAGCGTCCGGGTTTCAACCTACGAGCAGTACTTC. Translation gives CSVRVSTYEQYF.

A word on this clone: The same CDR3 also results from other DNA sequences found in this sample. The V and J genes are TRBV6-5 and TRBJ1-2; D may be TRBD1 (6 bases). CDR3 size: 14 residues. V lost 0 bases and J 7 bases, leaving 12 bases between the germline ends. Looked up from germline, CDR1 is MNHEY and CDR2 is SVGAGI. CDR3 nucleotide sequence: TGTGCCAGCAGTTACTCAGGGGGTTTTGCTGGCTACACCTTC. Translated: CASSYSGGFAGYTF.

J is TRBJ1-1 and V is TRBV6-6; 10 bases line up with TRBD1. Trimming cost V 2 bases and J 0 bases; bases outside gene matches: 3. Germline V lookup: CDR1 MNHNY, CDR2 SVGAGI (reference sequence). The CDR3 runs 16 residues. The CDR3 sequence: CASSYRTGGMNTEAFF. For the CDR3, the DNA is TGTGCCAGCAGTTACAGGACAGGGGGTATGAACACTGAAGCTTTCTTT.

The chain has TRBV19 and TRBJ2-4, with D tentatively TRBD1 (6 bases). V lost 4 bases to trimming and J lost 6 bases, with 16 bases between them. This CDR3 comprises 15 residues. Germline-derived CDR1 and CDR2 are LNHDA and SQIVND (reference sequence). In DNA form, the CDR3 reads TGTGCCAGTAGTAAACAGGGCCCCAACGCAAACATTCAGTACTTC. Residues: CASSKQGPNANIQYF.

The CDR3 DNA reads TGTGCCAGCAGCTCCCTAGGTCCAACTAATGAAAAACTGTTTTTT. Translating it yields CASSSLGPTNEKLFF. The rearrangement links TRBV4-2 to TRBJ1-4; unclear D gene. Looked up from germline, CDR1 is LGHNA and CDR2 is YNFKEQ. This CDR3 has 15 amino acids. Trimming stripped 5 bases from V and 0 bases from J, with 10 bases between.

As regards this clone: One end of the junction varies from germline; a read error may be responsible. This chain connects TRBV6-5 to TRBJ1-1; TRBD1 agrees at 7 bases. The CDR3 loop spans 13 amino acids. In germline, CDR1 is MNHEY, CDR2 SVGAGI. CDR3 coding DNA: TGTGCCAGCAGTTACAGACAGGGTTCGTCGCGAGACTTT. Encoded protein: CASSYRQGSSRDF.

This chain uses TRBV6-6 with TRBJ2-7, with 7 positions matching TRBD1. This CDR3 comprises 15 residues. Germline loops: CDR1 MNHNY, CDR2 SVGAGI (reference sequence). V shed 2 bases, J shed 5 bases, and the junction held 9 bases outside the gene matches. The CDR3 reads CASSYEQGRVNEQYF. CDR3 bases: TGTGCCAGCAGTTACGAACAGGGGCGCGTTAACGAGCAGTACTTC.

With regard to this clone: Compared with germline, one end of the junction differs, possibly owing to a read error. This chain links TRBV18 with TRBJ1-1; 7 positions agree with TRBD1. CDR1 is KGHSH and CDR2 is LQKENI in the germline V gene. The CDR3 is 14 residues long. The CDR3 loop is CASSPQTGNTEDFF. The CDR3 DNA is TGTGCCAGCTCACCTCAGACAGGGAACACTGAAGATTTCTTT.

This chain connects TRBV19 to TRBJ1-6; possible D gene TRBD1, 6 bases. The V end was cut by 9 bases, the J end by 9 bases, with 15 bases between. The CDR3 loop spans 13 amino acids. Germline V gives CDR1 LNHDA, CDR2 SQIVND (reference sequence). For the CDR3, the DNA is TGTGCCAGACACAGGGTAGTTGGTTCACCCCTCCACTTT. Translating it yields CARHRVVGSPLHF.

V gene TRBV11-3 combines with J gene TRBJ2-5, with D possibly TRBD1 on 6 matching bases. The germline CDR1 and CDR2 sequences are SGHNT and YENEEA. The ends were cut back, 5 bases at V and 6 bases at J, with 13 bases in the middle. The CDR3 is 13 residues long. The CDR3 spells CASSTGTGKTQYF. The CDR3 DNA follows: TGTGCCAGCAGCACAGGGACGGGAAAGACCCAGTACTTC. The variable domain in full, with the rest retrieved from reference TRBV11-3 and TRBJ2-5, is EAGVVQSPRYKIIEKKQPVAFWCNPISGHNTLYWYLQNLGQGPELLIRYENEEAVDDSQLPKDRFSAERLKGVDSTLKIQPAELGDSAVYLCASSTGTGKTQYFGPGTRLLVL.

This sequence joins TRBV6-1 and TRBJ2-1; TRBD2 agrees at 9 bases. Trimming at V came to 3 bases and at J to 4 bases, leaving 13 bases not matched to a gene. CDR1 is MNHNS and CDR2 is SASEGT in the germline V gene. CDR3 size: 18 residues. CDR3 sequence: CASSDSLAGYSGYNEQFF. CDR3 nucleotides: TGTGCCAGCAGTGATAGCCTAGCGGGATACAGTGGGTACAATGAGCAGTTCTTC.

The V gene is TRBV6-6, the J gene TRBJ2-5; D unclear. Trimming removed 0 bases from V and 6 bases from J, with 11 bases in between. CDR1 is MNHNY and CDR2 is SVGAGI in the germline V gene (reference sequence). The CDR3 runs 14 residues. The CDR3 reads CASSYSARGKTQYF. The CDR3 bases are TGTGCCAGCAGTTACTCTGCCCGCGGCAAGACCCAGTACTTC.

The chain uses TRBV30 and TRBJ2-7, with 8 nucleotides matching TRBD1. The V segment lost 2 bases and the J segment 6 bases; nucleotides outside the gene matches: 9. The CDR3 has 14 amino acids. The V gene's germline CDR1 is GTSNPN and CDR2 SVGIG (reference sequence). CDR3 amino acids: CAWSFNPGTGEQYF. The CDR3 nucleotides are TGTGCCTGGAGTTTCAATCCAGGGACAGGCGAGCAGTACTTC.

V and J are TRBV4-1 and TRBJ2-7; 8 bases match TRBD1. This CDR3 region has 15 residues. V was pared by 4 bases and J by 0 bases, with 5 bases of the junction left unmatched. CDR1 is MGHRA and CDR2 is YSYEKL in the germline V gene. The CDR3 coding sequence is TGCGCCAGCAGCCTGACAGGGGTCGCCTCCTACGAGCAGTACTTC. Translated: CASSLTGVASYEQYF.

The genes are TRBV5-1 and TRBJ2-5; 11 nucleotides align to TRBD2. The CDR3 is made up of 18 amino acids. Germline loops: CDR1 SGHRS, CDR2 YFSETQ. V lost 0 bases and J lost 5; bases outside the gene matches: 12. Here the CDR3 DNA reads TGCGCCAGCAGCTTGGAGGCGACTAGCGGGGTGGGGCAGGAGACCCAGTACTTC. It yields the protein CASSLEATSGVGQETQYF.

The chain carries TRBV19 and TRBJ2-3; TRBD1 is a possible D gene (6 bases). CDR3 length: 14 residues. CDR1 and CDR2 (germline): LNHDA, SQIVND (reference sequence). The V and J ends lost 8 bases and 2 bases respectively, with 14 bases between them. The CDR3 here is CASQGTGYTDTQYF. CDR3 sequence (DNA): TGTGCCAGTCAGGGGACGGGGTACACAGATACGCAGTATTTT.

The chain links TRBV5-6 to TRBJ2-7; 9 bases are shared with TRBD2. V lost 6 bases, J lost 2 bases, and 9 bases stayed unmatched. This CDR3 is built from 15 residues. Looked up from germline, CDR1 is SGHDT and CDR2 is YYEEEE. The CDR3 DNA follows: TGTGCCAGCACCCGGCTAGCGGGGAGCGCCTACGAGCAGTACTTC. Translation: CASTRLAGSAYEQYF.

V is TRBV4-1 and J is TRBJ1-1, with D unresolved. Germline V CDR1 and CDR2: MGHRA, YSYEKL. This CDR3 region has 14 residues. The germline V and J ends were trimmed by 3 bases and 1 base, with 9 bases remaining between them. This CDR3 is CASSQVLGNTEAFF. CDR3 bases: TGCGCCAGCAGCCAGGTCCTAGGGAACACTGAAGCTTTCTTT.

The CDR3 reads CASSQDPRGDSYNEQFF. In nucleotides, the CDR3 is TGCGCCAGCAGCCAAGACCCGCGCGGGGACTCCTACAATGAGCAGTTCTTC. V usage is TRBV4-1 and J usage is TRBJ2-1, with D maybe TRBD2 (6 bases). The CDR3 sequence is 17 residues long. Germline V gives CDR1 MGHRA, CDR2 YSYEKL. Deletions cut 0 bases from V and 0 bases from J, with 12 bases between.

CDR3 amino acids: CASSPRLGSGNTIYF. Here the CDR3 DNA reads TGTGCCAGCAGCCCGAGACTGGGCTCTGGAAACACCATATATTTT. The chain recombines TRBV7-9 with TRBJ1-3; D is unresolved. Germline V gives CDR1 SEHNR, CDR2 FQNEAQ (reference sequence). The CDR3 is 15 amino acids. V lost 5 bases and J lost 0, with 11 bases in between.